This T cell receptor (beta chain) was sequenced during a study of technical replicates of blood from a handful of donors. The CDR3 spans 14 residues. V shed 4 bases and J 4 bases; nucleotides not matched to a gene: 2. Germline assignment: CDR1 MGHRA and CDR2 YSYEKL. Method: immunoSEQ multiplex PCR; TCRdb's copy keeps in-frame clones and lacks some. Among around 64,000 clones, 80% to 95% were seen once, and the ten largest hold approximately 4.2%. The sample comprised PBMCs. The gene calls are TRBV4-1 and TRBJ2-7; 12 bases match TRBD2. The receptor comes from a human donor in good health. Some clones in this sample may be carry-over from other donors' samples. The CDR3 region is CASSPGLAGYEQYF. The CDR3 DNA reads TGCGCCAGCAGCCCCGGACTAGCGGGGTACGAGCAGTACTTC.